This T cell receptor (beta chain) was captured by sequencing in a study of PD-1 blockade in classical Hodgkin lymphoma. Study findings and constraints: Only CD4+ TCR diversity, not CD8+, had risen significantly by C4D1. Healthy donors reportedly exceeded newly diagnosed patients in baseline TCR diversity.

The sample's time point: cycle 4 day 1 (C4D1), after 6 weeks of nivolumab. Each patient experienced a relapse that followed autologous stem cell transplantation, and brentuximab vedotin exposure varied. CD4+ T cells were purified from thawed PBMCs by magnetic negative selection. The CDR3 runs 13 residues. Trimming left V 6 bases short and J 5 bases short, with 14 bases between. The V gene's germline CDR1 is MNHNY and CDR2 SVGAGI (reference sequence). This clone was detected only once. Its antigen is still unknown. Some clones are missing from TCRdb's copy, which holds only in-frame ones; the method was immunoSEQ multiplex PCR. This repertoire shows around 29,000 clones, approximately 78% found once; its top ten account for around 0.6%.

The sequence came from a human donor with classical Hodgkin lymphoma. This rearrangement joins TRBV6-6 to TRBJ2-7; weak D call: TRBD1 (6 bases). This specimen was CD4+ T cells from blood, taken before the fourth cycle of nivolumab. The CDR3 here is CASSRQDRDEQYF. The CDR3 DNA reads TGTGCCAGCAGCCGACAGGACCGGGACGAGCAGTACTTC.